This is a list of T cell receptor beta chains from one sample in a study of blood T cells in healthy people across ages. MiXCR, applied by TCRdb to the 5' RACE reads, yields one record per CDR3 protein. The sample lists fewer than 1,200,000 distinct CDR3 sequences, almost 25% occurring once. Another study also made use of these data, one on T cells of mothers and their children.

Sequenced: blood. The receptors originated from a girl aged 2-9 years in good health. Both conserved end residues are part of each CDR3.

cdr3_length v_call cdr3_aa
15 TRBV7-9 CASSLTTGLTGELFF
16 TRBV5-1 CASSLLEGGLSYEQYF
15 TRBV5-1 CATFQGDRDTGELFF
16 TRBV7-2 CASSPDPGLVRNEQFF
20 TRBV11-1 CASSHPSVLQTGQSSYEQYF
17 TRBV21-1 CASSKIDSSRDTGELFF
15 TRBV4-1 CASSLDRTSTDTQYF
14 TRBV5-1 CASRTRRGDEKLFF
15 TRBV7-8 CASSRPRLAIQTQYF
13 TRBV10-3 CAITPGQQETQYF
17 TRBV2 CASSELSGGAGEDTQYF
15 TRBV5-5 CASSWQGTGDGTQYF
17 TRBV3-1 CASSHDSGTSGRYEQYF
12 TRBV29-1 CSVEPDTDTQYF
13 TRBV5-1 CASSLAGVNEQFF
14 TRBV7-2 CASSPIYPGDEQYF
16 TRBV7-3 CASSLRGPGKQETQYF
15 TRBV24-1 CATSSGTISYNEQFF
14 TRBV24-1 CATSDLNPPETQYF
13 TRBV28 CASRSGSNQPQHF
14 TRBV19 CASSRWGGRNEQFF
17 TRBV4-1 CASSQGAGTGGGDEQFF
14 TRBV12-3/TRBV12-4 CASSTGPLDQPQHF
11 TRBV10-3 CATRSRDEQFF
13 TRBV6-6 CASKEPGGYEQYF
16 TRBV27 CASSPRVVGAQETQYF
17 TRBV4-3 CASSQEFEPGSGNTIYF
14 TRBV7-2 CASSMGISYTEAFF
18 TRBV12-3/TRBV12-4 CASSLGVAGGQGQDTQYF
15 TRBV5-1 CASSEGTYMNTEAFF
14 TRBV7-9 CASSSRQRGEGYTF
15 TRBV29-1 CSVTTGTGPYNEQFF
15 TRBV7-9 CASSLGFGKDYGYTF
16 TRBV28 CASSYLPSPALNTIYF
14 TRBV13 CATRHRLMNTEAFF
14 TRBV11-2 CASSPDSYQETQYF
11 TRBV29-1 CSVQQYNEQFF
14 TRBV7-3 CASSSTGGNTEAFF
15 TRBV5-6 CASSLGARLQETQYF
12 TRBV29-1 CSVVGGANVLTF
17 TRBV20-1 CSARDLGGARYNSPLHF
15 TRBV7-2 CASSLGFGPNYEQYF
14 TRBV7-2 CASSRSRMNTEAFF
15 TRBV4-3 CASSQSTGPNEKLFF
14 TRBV5-6 CASSLGLGGEKLFF
16 TRBV9 CASSAVAGETTDTQYF
14 TRBV14 CASSRLAGVDEQFF
15 TRBV27 CASSPRDSYSYEQYF
13 TRBV6-5 CASRTLSGNTIYF
13 TRBV9 CASSPDPSREQYF
12 TRBV20-1 CSARGQSYEQYF
16 TRBV5-6 CASRPGGRPSSYEQYF
15 TRBV14 CASSRGIGVRDTQYF